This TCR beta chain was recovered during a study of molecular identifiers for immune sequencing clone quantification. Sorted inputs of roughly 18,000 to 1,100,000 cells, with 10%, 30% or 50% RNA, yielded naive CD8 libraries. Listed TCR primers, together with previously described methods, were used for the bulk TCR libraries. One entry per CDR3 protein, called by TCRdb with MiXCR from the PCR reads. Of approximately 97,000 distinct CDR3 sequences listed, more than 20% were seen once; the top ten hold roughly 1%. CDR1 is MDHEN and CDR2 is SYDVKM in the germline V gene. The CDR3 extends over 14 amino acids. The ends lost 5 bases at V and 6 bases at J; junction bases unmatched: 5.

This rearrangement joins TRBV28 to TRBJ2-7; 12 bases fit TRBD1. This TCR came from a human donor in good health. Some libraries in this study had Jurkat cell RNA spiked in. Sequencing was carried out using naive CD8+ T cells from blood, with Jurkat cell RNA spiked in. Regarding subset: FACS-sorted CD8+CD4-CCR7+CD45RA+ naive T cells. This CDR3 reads CASSGTGGLCEQYF. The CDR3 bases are TGTGCCAGCAGTGGGACAGGGGGCTTGTGCGAGCAGTACTTC.